Listed here is a single TCR beta chain. Trimming stripped 5 bases from V and 0 bases from J, with 8 bases between. The CDR3 spans 12 residues. The germline V gene has CDR1 SQVTM and CDR2 ANQGSEA. The assay was immunoSEQ multiplex PCR, and TCRdb's table has in-frame clones only and misses some. This table has approximately 350,000 clones, roughly 70% appearing once. The sample comes from a study of cytotoxic CD8 clonotypes in ibrutinib-treated CLL. The chain employs TRBV29-1 and TRBJ2-7; tentatively, D is TRBD1 (5 bases). The source was PBMCs, collected after 36 months of ibrutinib treatment. This sequence originates from a human donor with chronic lymphocytic leukemia. The CDR3 region is CSVLGHSYEQYF. CDR3 nucleotide sequence: TGCAGCGTTTTGGGGCACTCCTACGAGCAGTACTTC.